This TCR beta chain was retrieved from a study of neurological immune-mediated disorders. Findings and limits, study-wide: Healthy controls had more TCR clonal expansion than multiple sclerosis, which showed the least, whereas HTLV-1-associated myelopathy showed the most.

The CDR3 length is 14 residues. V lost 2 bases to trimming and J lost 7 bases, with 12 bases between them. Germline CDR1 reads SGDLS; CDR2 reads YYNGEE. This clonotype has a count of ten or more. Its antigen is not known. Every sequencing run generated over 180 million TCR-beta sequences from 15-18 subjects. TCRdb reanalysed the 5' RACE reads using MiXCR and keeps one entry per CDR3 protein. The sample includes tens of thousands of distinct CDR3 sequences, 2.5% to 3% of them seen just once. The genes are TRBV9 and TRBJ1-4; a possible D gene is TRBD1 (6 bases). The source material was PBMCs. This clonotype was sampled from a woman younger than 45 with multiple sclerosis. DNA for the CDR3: TGTGCCAGCAGCGTGCGGGGGGCCGGTGAAAAACTGTTTTTT. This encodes CASSVRGAGEKLFF.